The 18 T cell receptor beta chains below come from one sample, sequenced in a study of blood T cell repertoires in COVID-19. Repertoires were generated with immunoSEQ multiplex PCR, while TCRdb's copy carries only in-frame clones and drops some. The data show around 180,000 clones, about four fifths seen once. Sample: peripheral blood. Receptor source: a human donor in a cohort sampled during active COVID-19.

The table lists this clone with a few counts. The V and J genes are TRBV2 and TRBJ2-7, with D perhaps TRBD1 (6 bases). The CDR3 is 13 residues long. Trimming stripped 5 bases from V and 2 bases from J, with 10 bases between. Per the germline V gene, CDR1 is SNHLY and CDR2 is FYNNEI. CDR3 bases: TGTGCCAGCAGTTGGGACAAAACCTACGAGCAGTACTTC. Translating gives CASSWDKTYEQYF.

This clone showed up just once. The J gene is TRBJ2-7, the V gene TRBV6-1; D perhaps matches TRBD1 (5 bases). CDR1 is MNHNS and CDR2 is SASEGT in the germline V gene. This CDR3 contains 13 residues. The V end was cut by 3 bases, the J end by 3 bases, with 9 bases between. CDR3 coding DNA: TGTGCCAGCAGTGATGGCAGGGACTACGAGCAGTACTTC. It translates to CASSDGRDYEQYF.

The chain combines TRBV14 with TRBJ2-7; 7 positions agree with TRBD1. The CDR3 loop spans 15 amino acids. Per the germline V gene, CDR1 is SGHDN and CDR2 is FVKESK. With V trimmed by 6 bases and J by 0 bases, 8 bases remained unmatched. This CDR3 reads CASRKTGPLSYEQYF. Written as DNA, the CDR3 is TGTGCCAGCAGGAAGACAGGGCCGCTCTCCTACGAGCAGTACTTC.

This clone turned up a few times. The chain employs TRBV27 and TRBJ2-1, with 8 bases that match TRBD1. The trim removed 3 bases at V and 8 bases at J, leaving 3 bases unmatched. Germline CDR1 is MNHEY and CDR2 is SMNVEV (reference sequence). CDR3 size: 13 residues. Here the CDR3 reads CASSFRGPYEQFF. CDR3 sequence (DNA): TGTGCCAGCAGTTTCAGGGGGCCCTATGAGCAGTTCTTC.

The chain joins TRBV7-9 to TRBJ1-1, with a possible D match to TRBD1 (6 bases). Germline V gene lookup returns CDR1 SEHNR and CDR2 FQNEAQ (reference sequence). The ends were cut back, 6 bases at V and 2 bases at J, with 13 bases in the middle. The CDR3 sequence is 14 residues long. In nucleotides, the CDR3 is TGTGCCAGCAGGGCAGGGGAAATCAACACTGAAGCTTTCTTT. This gives the protein CASRAGEINTEAFF.

V and J are TRBV7-3 and TRBJ2-7; 9 bases are a match to TRBD1. The germline V gene encodes CDR1 SGHTA and CDR2 FQGTGA. After removal of 5 bases from V and 2 bases from J, the junction contained 4 bases not matched to a gene. This CDR3 spans 14 amino acids. The CDR3, as DNA: TGTGCCAGCAGCCCCGGGACAGGGACCTACGAGCAGTACTTC. Its protein product is CASSPGTGTYEQYF.

The CDR3 region has the DNA TGTGCCAGTAGTACCAGGACAAGTGAGACCCAGTACTTC. Translating gives CASSTRTSETQYF. This chain joins TRBV19 and TRBJ2-5, with D possibly matching TRBD1 (5 bases). Trimming removed 4 bases at V and 5 bases at J, with 11 bases between. The CDR3 is 13 residues long. CDR1 is LNHDA, CDR2 SQIVND, per germline (reference sequence).

The gene calls are TRBV19 and TRBJ1-1; 10 positions agree with TRBD1. The CDR3 has 14 amino acids. With 5 bases clipped from V and 4 bases from J, the junction kept 4 bases outside the gene matches. The germline V gene encodes CDR1 LNHDA and CDR2 SQIVND (reference sequence). Here the CDR3 DNA reads TGTGCCAGTAGTCCCGGGACAGGGGTCACTGAAGCTTTCTTT. This sequence encodes CASSPGTGVTEAFF.

CDR3 DNA sequence: TGTGCTAGTGGCCCTGCCTACGAGCAGTACTTC. Amino acid sequence: CASGPAYEQYF. V and J are TRBV12-5 and TRBJ2-7; D is unresolved. CDR3 length equals 11 residues. V lost 6 bases and J lost 2, with 5 bases in between. Germline-derived CDR1 and CDR2 are LGHNT and FRNRAP.

The chain carries TRBV9 and TRBJ1-1, with 7 bases fitting TRBD1. Germline loops: CDR1 SGDLS, CDR2 YYNGEE. The CDR3 has 15 amino acids. With 4 bases clipped from V and 3 bases from J, the junction kept 9 bases outside the gene matches. CDR3 bases: TGTGCCAGCAGCCCCCAGACAGGGCGCCACACTGAAGCTTTCTTT. Translated, it gives CASSPQTGRHTEAFF. Full variable domain (rest looked up from reference TRBV9 and TRBJ1-1): DSGVTQTPKHLITATGQRVTLRCSPRSGDLSVYWYQQSLDQGLQFLIQYYNGEERAKGNILERFSAQQFPDLHSELNLSSLELGDSALYFCASSPQTGRHTEAFFGQGTRLTVV.

This chain connects TRBV11-2 to TRBJ2-7; perhaps TRBD1 as D (7 bases). The length of the CDR3 is 14 residues. Trimming left V 3 bases short and J 2 bases short, with 11 bases between. Germline V gives CDR1 SGHAT, CDR2 FQNNGV. DNA for the CDR3: TGTGCCAGCAGCTTGGCGGGACAGACCTACGAGCAGTACTTC. Translating gives CASSLAGQTYEQYF. Combining the CDR3 with reference TRBV11-2 and TRBJ2-7 gives the whole variable domain EAGVAQSPRYKIIEKRQSVAFWCNPISGHATLYWYQQILGQGPKLLIQFQNNGVVDDSQLPKDRFSAERLKGVDSTLKIQPAKLEDSAVYLCASSLAGQTYEQYFGPGTRLTVT.

This chain links TRBV5-1 with TRBJ1-1; D is possibly TRBD1 (6 bases). The CDR3 extends over 16 amino acids. V dropped 0 bases and J dropped 1 base, with 13 bases sitting between them. Looked up from germline, CDR1 is SGHRS and CDR2 is YFSETQ. CDR3 DNA: TGCGCCAGCAGCTTGGGCTTTGGACAGCAGAACACTGAAGCTTTCTTT. Protein product: CASSLGFGQQNTEAFF.

The J gene is TRBJ1-5, the V gene TRBV30; TRBD1 might be the D (5 bases). V was pared by 3 bases and J by 5 bases, with 17 bases between. This CDR3 spans 15 amino acids. Germline CDR1 reads GTSNPN; CDR2 reads SVGIG (reference sequence). The CDR3 DNA sequence: TGTGCCTGGAGCCCTGGACATTGGAGAGATCAGCCCCAGCATTTT. Translating it yields CAWSPGHWRDQPQHF.

V and J are TRBV11-2 and TRBJ2-1, with a weak D call TRBD2 (5 bases). The CDR3 runs 13 residues. V lost 5 bases and J lost 5, with 10 bases in between. The germline V gene has CDR1 SGHAT and CDR2 FQNNGV. The CDR3 loop is CASSETTNNEQFF. The CDR3, as DNA: TGTGCCAGCAGCGAGACTACCAACAATGAGCAGTTCTTC.

This chain joins TRBV18 and TRBJ2-1; 11 bases align to TRBD2. The V and J ends lost 3 bases and 6 bases, in that order; junction bases with no gene match: 4. CDR3 length: 15 amino acids. Germline V gives CDR1 KGHSH, CDR2 LQKENI. The CDR3 coding sequence is TGTGCCAGCTCACCTAGCGGGGGGGCCCTCAATGAGCAGTTCTTC. Translating it yields CASSPSGGALNEQFF.

This clone was detected once. The identical CDR3 is also encoded by other nucleotide sequences in the sample. This chain connects TRBV11-3 to TRBJ1-1; D is unresolved. The CDR3 contains 13 residues. Germline V gene data show CDR1 as SGHNT and CDR2 as YENEEA. The V end was cut by 1 base, the J end by 1 base, with 4 bases between. This chain's CDR3 is CASSLGRNTEAFF. CDR3 coding DNA: TGTGCCAGCAGCTTAGGGAGGAACACTGAAGCTTTCTTT.

The rearrangement links TRBV29-1 to TRBJ2-7, with 12 bases matching TRBD1. The germline V gene has CDR1 SQVTM and CDR2 ANQGSEA. The CDR3 loop spans 19 amino acids. V was pared by 1 base and J by 3 bases, with 16 bases of the junction left unmatched. The CDR3 DNA follows: TGCAGCGTTGAAGGAAGGGCCGGGACAGGGGGCGCGGAGGTCTACGAGCAGTACTTC. Its translation: CSVEGRAGTGGAEVYEQYF.

The chain carries TRBV6-6 and TRBJ2-5; D gene unclear. Germline lookup yields CDR1 MNHNY and CDR2 SVGAGI (reference sequence). CDR3 length: 13 amino acids. V shed 7 bases and J shed 4 bases, with 13 bases lying between them. This CDR3 is CASTQSPGETQYF. The CDR3 bases are TGTGCCAGCACTCAGAGCCCGGGAGAGACCCAGTACTTC.